Listed here are 5 T cell receptor beta chains from one sample, sequenced in a study of blood T cell repertoires in COVID-19. Profiling relied on immunoSEQ multiplex PCR, and the TCRdb table lists in-frame clones only, not all of them. The data show around 300,000 clones, 88% seen once. The sample taken for sequencing was PBMCs or T cells enriched from blood (not recorded which). These receptor sequences come from a woman aged 45-65 years who had recovered from COVID-19.

In this sample, this clone turned up a few times. This chain uses TRBV18 with TRBJ1-6, with D perhaps TRBD1 (6 bases). The germline gives CDR1 KGHSH, CDR2 LQKENI. This CDR3 has 14 residues. V lost 5 bases, J lost 4 bases, and 9 bases lay in between. CDR3 sequence: CASSEQGYNSPLHF. In DNA, the CDR3 is TGTGCCAGCTCAGAACAGGGTTATAATTCACCCCTCCACTTT.

The gene calls are TRBV5-4 and TRBJ1-5; a weak D match, TRBD1 (5 bases). The CDR3 loop spans 12 amino acids. Trimming shortened V by 9 bases and J by 7 bases, and 14 bases separated the two germline ends. Per germline, CDR1 SGHNT and CDR2 YYREEE (reference sequence). The CDR3 region is CATQGPGQPQHF. The DNA for the CDR3 is TGTGCCACCCAGGGTCCAGGACAGCCCCAGCATTTT.

V and J are TRBV27 and TRBJ1-2; weak D call: TRBD1 (5 bases). Per germline, CDR1 MNHEY and CDR2 SMNVEV (reference sequence). CDR3 size: 15 residues. Trimming removed 4 bases at V and 5 bases at J, with 17 bases between. The CDR3 loop is CASSSLQDQIYGYTF. CDR3 nucleotide sequence: TGTGCCAGCAGTTCTTTACAGGACCAAATATATGGCTACACCTTC.

V and J are TRBV9 and TRBJ2-3; no clear D. V dropped 7 bases and J dropped 3 bases, with 3 bases sitting between them. This CDR3 region has 10 residues. Germline CDR1 and CDR2: SGDLS and YYNGEE. The CDR3 nucleotides are TGTGCCAGCTCGACAGATACGCAGTATTTT. It codes for CASSTDTQYF. The variable domain in full, completed from reference TRBV9 and TRBJ2-3, reads DSGVTQTPKHLITATGQRVTLRCSPRSGDLSVYWYQQSLDQGLQFLIQYYNGEERAKGNILERFSAQQFPDLHSELNLSSLELGDSALYFCASSTDTQYFGPGTRLTVL.

The chain recombines TRBV5-1 with TRBJ2-7; no clear D gene. The CDR3 is made up of 13 amino acids. The germline gives CDR1 SGHRS, CDR2 YFSETQ. V was pared by 0 bases and J by 7 bases, with 11 bases between. CDR3 DNA: TGCGCCAGCAGCTTGGCGGAGCTTCGGGAGCAGTACTTC. Amino acid sequence: CASSLAELREQYF.